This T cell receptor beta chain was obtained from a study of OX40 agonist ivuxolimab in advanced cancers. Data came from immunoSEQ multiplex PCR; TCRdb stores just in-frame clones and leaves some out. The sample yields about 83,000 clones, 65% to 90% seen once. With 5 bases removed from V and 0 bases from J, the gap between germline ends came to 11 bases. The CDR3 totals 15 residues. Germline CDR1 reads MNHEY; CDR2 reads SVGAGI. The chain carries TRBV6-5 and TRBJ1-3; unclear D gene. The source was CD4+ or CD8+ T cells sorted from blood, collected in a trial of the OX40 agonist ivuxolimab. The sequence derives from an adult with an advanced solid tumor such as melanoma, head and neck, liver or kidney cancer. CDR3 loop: CASSVVRSSGNTIYF. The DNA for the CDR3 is TGTGCCAGCAGTGTCGTCAGAAGCTCTGGAAACACCATATATTTT.